Here is one TCR beta chain with its context. The PCR had 60 Vbeta and 13 Jbeta primers. This table comes from immunoSEQ multiplex PCR, and its TCRdb copy is limited to in-frame clones, with some not included. The profile shows under 250,000 clones, roughly 80% of them singletons. These data belong to a study of cytomegalovirus exposure and HLA in healthy donors. Germline CDR1 reads MNHEY; CDR2 reads SMNVEV (reference sequence). J lost 3 bases, V lost 8 bases, and 10 bases had no gene match. The CDR3 runs to 15 residues. J is TRBJ2-1 and V is TRBV27; 7 bases align to TRBD2. Material: PBMCs. This clonotype originated in a male donor in good health and CMV-seronegative. For the CDR3, the DNA is TGTGCCAGCGCTCTGGTGGGCGGGAGCTACAATGAGCAGTTCTTC. Its protein product is CASALVGGSYNEQFF.